The 31 T cell receptor beta chains given below trace back to one sample, sequenced in a study of blood T cell repertoires in COVID-19. TCRdb's table, derived via immunoSEQ multiplex PCR, lists solely in-frame clones and lacks some. This table has around 120,000 clones, 65% to 90% appearing once. Input material: PBMCs or T cells enriched from blood (not recorded which). These TCRs come from a woman between 50 and 59 years old who had recovered from COVID-19.

This chain links TRBV6-2 or TRBV6-3 with TRBJ1-1, with 9 bases matching TRBD1. Germline CDR1 is MNHEY and CDR2 is SVGEGT. This CDR3 has 15 amino acids. The ends lost 5 bases at V and 6 bases at J; junction bases unmatched: 10. This CDR3 is CASSNPTGGNAEAFF. The DNA for the CDR3 is TGTGCCAGCAGTAACCCGACAGGGGGTAACGCTGAAGCTTTCTTT.

This chain uses TRBV6-5 with TRBJ2-7; D might be TRBD1 (6 bases). V was clipped by 7 bases and J by 2 bases, with 12 bases between them. Germline values: CDR1 MNHEY, CDR2 SVGAGI. The CDR3 sequence is 13 residues long. CDR3 coding DNA: TGTGCCAGCACCAGGGGACCCACCTACGAGCAGTACTTC. Its translation: CASTRGPTYEQYF.

This chain's CDR3 is CAISEPSTGSGNTIYF. The DNA of the CDR3 is TGTGCCATCAGTGAACCCTCGACAGGGAGTGGAAACACCATATATTTT. The chain joins TRBV10-3 to TRBJ1-3; 7 positions match TRBD1. The CDR3 runs to 16 residues. After removal of 3 bases from V and 3 bases from J, the junction contained 8 bases not matched to a gene. In germline, CDR1 is ENHRY, CDR2 SYGVKD.

The CDR3 region is CASSPVQDYGYTF. In nucleotides, the CDR3 is TGTGCCAGCTCACCAGTCCAGGACTATGGCTACACCTTC. J is TRBJ1-2 and V is TRBV18, with D hard to call. Germline CDR1 KGHSH, CDR2 LQKENI. The CDR3 consists of 13 residues. Between the trimmed V and J ends, which lost 2 bases and 3 bases, there was a span of 7 bases.

As DNA, the CDR3 is TGTGCCAGCAACCCGGGCGGGGCTCGGGGTGGCTACACCTTC. It translates to CASNPGGARGGYTF. The chain uses TRBV2 and TRBJ1-2, with D maybe TRBD1 (5 bases). Germline V gene sequence: CDR1 SNHLY, CDR2 FYNNEI. The CDR3 totals 14 residues. V gave up 7 bases and J gave up 7 bases, with 19 bases separating them. The whole variable domain, remainder taken from reference TRBV2 and TRBJ1-2, is EPEVTQTPSHQVTQMGQEVILRCVPISNHLYFYWYRQILGQKVEFLVSFYNNEISEKSEIFDDQFSVERPDGSNFTLKIRSTKLEDSAMYFCASNPGGARGGYTFGSGTRLTVV.

The chain employs TRBV2 and TRBJ1-4; no reliable D call. The CDR3 consists of 12 residues. V lost 3 bases and J lost 7, with 6 bases in between. Germline V gene data show CDR1 as SNHLY and CDR2 as FYNNEI. Written as DNA, the CDR3 is TGTGCCAGCAGTGATCCTAGTGAAAAACTGTTTTTT. Translating it yields CASSDPSEKLFF.

Comment on this clone: Other DNA sequences from this sample encode an identical CDR3 as well. The rearrangement uses TRBV5-1 and TRBJ2-1, with D uncertain. Germline V lookup: CDR1 SGHRS, CDR2 YFSETQ. The CDR3 contains 17 residues. Trimming shortened V by 0 bases and J by 0 bases, and 13 bases separated the two germline ends. CDR3: CASSLVAGLSSYNEQFF. In DNA form, the CDR3 reads TGCGCCAGCAGCTTGGTTGCAGGCCTAAGCTCCTACAATGAGCAGTTCTTC. Full variable domain (remainder filled in from reference TRBV5-1 and TRBJ2-1): KAGVTQTPRYLIKTRGQQVTLSCSPISGHRSVSWYQQTPGQGLQFLFEYFSETQRNKGNFPGRFSGRQFSNSRSEMNVSTLELGDSALYLCASSLVAGLSSYNEQFFGPGTRLTVL.

The V gene is TRBV18, the J gene TRBJ1-1; D may be TRBD1 (6 bases). Trimming stripped 3 bases from V and 10 bases from J, with 21 bases between. The CDR3 contains 15 residues. Germline loops: CDR1 KGHSH, CDR2 LQKENI. CDR3 coding DNA: TGTGCCAGCTCACCGCAGGGCAGGGACAAAATAGGAGCTTTCTTT. Translating it yields CASSPQGRDKIGAFF.

V usage is TRBV4-3 and J usage is TRBJ1-1; no clear D gene. Germline V gene lookup returns CDR1 LGHNA and CDR2 YSLEER. V gave up 0 bases and J gave up 0 bases, with 14 bases separating them. The CDR3 totals 17 residues. CDR3 in DNA: TGCGCCAGCAGCCAAGATCTCAGTAGGGAGATGAACACTGAAGCTTTCTTT. It codes for CASSQDLSREMNTEAFF.

This chain connects TRBV5-4 to TRBJ2-3, with a possible D match to TRBD1 (6 bases). This CDR3 comprises 14 residues. V shed 3 bases and J shed 0 bases, with 8 bases lying between them. Germline CDR1 SGHNT, CDR2 YYREEE (reference sequence). This CDR3 reads CASSWDISTDTQYF. CDR3 coding DNA: TGTGCCAGCAGCTGGGACATAAGCACAGATACGCAGTATTTT.

CDR3 protein: CASISTADMNTEAFF. The CDR3 DNA sequence: TGTGCCAGCATCAGTACAGCTGACATGAACACTGAAGCTTTCTTT. The V gene is TRBV6-5, the J gene TRBJ1-1; no clear D gene. V was pared by 7 bases and J by 0 bases, with 15 bases between. CDR1 MNHEY and CDR2 SVGAGI come from the germline V gene. The CDR3 spans 15 residues.

This clone was found once. V gene TRBV19 combines with J gene TRBJ1-2; 7 bases line up with TRBD1. V was clipped by 9 bases and J by 2 bases; unmatched bases: 9. CDR1 is LNHDA, CDR2 SQIVND, per germline (reference sequence). CDR3 length equals 14 residues. The CDR3 bases are TGTGCCAGCAAAGATGGACAGGAGAACTATGGCTACACCTTC. This codes for CASKDGQENYGYTF.

The chain uses TRBV20-1 and TRBJ1-4; TRBD1 matches 8 bases. This CDR3 contains 15 residues. Germline V CDR1 and CDR2: DFQATT, SNEGSKA (reference sequence). V trimming: 3 bases; J trimming: 0 bases; junction bases outside the gene matches: 3. DNA of the CDR3: TGCAGTGCTAGTGGGACAGGATCAACTAATGAAAAACTGTTTTTT. As protein: CSASGTGSTNEKLFF.

This chain joins TRBV20-1 and TRBJ1-3, with a tentative D call TRBD1 (6 bases). Trimming cost V 3 bases and J 5 bases, with 11 bases left between them. CDR3 size: 13 residues. CDR1 and CDR2 (germline): DFQATT, SNEGSKA (reference sequence). The CDR3 DNA reads as TGCAGTGCTAGTGACAGGCTGCGAAACACCATATATTTT. Its protein product is CSASDRLRNTIYF.

J is TRBJ1-6 and V is TRBV27; possibly TRBD1 for D (5 bases). This CDR3 region has 13 residues. The germline gives CDR1 MNHEY, CDR2 SMNVEV (reference sequence). V was pared by 9 bases and J by 6 bases, with 12 bases between. The CDR3 DNA reads as TGTGCCAGTTATACAGGATCTAATTCACCCCTCCACTTT. Protein product: CASYTGSNSPLHF.

This clone was counted once. The chain combines TRBV6-5 with TRBJ2-7; 8 bases fit TRBD1. Trimming took 4 bases from V and 4 from J; bases not matched to a gene: 6. The CDR3 has 14 residues. Germline V gene sequence: CDR1 MNHEY, CDR2 SVGAGI. CDR3 nucleotides: TGTGCCAGCAGTTCAGGACAGGGTCAATACGAGCAGTACTTC. Protein product: CASSSGQGQYEQYF.

The V and J genes are TRBV2 and TRBJ1-5, with TRBD1 matching 8 bases. The CDR3 length is 15 residues. From germline, CDR1 is SNHLY and CDR2 FYNNEI. J was trimmed by 3 bases and V by 5 bases; bases with no gene match: 6. DNA of the CDR3: TGTGCCAGCAGTTTGCAGGGGGCTCCCAATCAGCCCCAGCATTTT. It yields the protein CASSLQGAPNQPQHF.

The genes are TRBV19 and TRBJ2-1; 12 nucleotides agree with TRBD2. Germline CDR1 is LNHDA and CDR2 is SQIVND (reference sequence). The CDR3 length is 17 residues. V shed 3 bases, J shed 7 bases, and the junction held 10 bases outside the gene matches. The CDR3 coding sequence is TGTGCCAGTAGTATTATAACTAGCGGGGGGCCAGGGAATGAGCAGTTCTTC. Amino acids: CASSIITSGGPGNEQFF.

The V call is TRBV18, the J call TRBJ1-1; unclear D gene. The V end was cut by 4 bases, the J end by 7 bases, with 13 bases between. The length of the CDR3 is 13 residues. Germline-derived CDR1 and CDR2 are KGHSH and LQKENI. CDR3 sequence: CASSLDISGEAFF. CDR3 nucleotides: TGTGCCAGCTCACTAGATATTTCCGGTGAAGCTTTCTTT.

The chain combines TRBV7-3 with TRBJ2-1; TRBD2 agrees at 10 bases. V dropped 1 base and J dropped 6; count of bases not matched to a gene: 6. The CDR3 has 16 amino acids. The germline V gene has CDR1 SGHTA and CDR2 FQGTGA. The CDR3 nucleotides are TGTGCCAGCAGCTTAATCGGCCTAGCGGGGGCCAATGAGCAGTTCTTC. Protein product: CASSLIGLAGANEQFF. Together with reference TRBV7-3 and TRBJ2-1, the CDR3 gives the full variable domain: GAGVSQTPSNKVTEKGKYVELRCDPISGHTALYWYRQSLGQGPEFLIYFQGTGAADDSGLPNDRFFAVRPEGSVSTLKIQRTERGDSAVYLCASSLIGLAGANEQFFGPGTRLTVL.

The chain links TRBV4-3 to TRBJ1-1; 8 bases are shared with TRBD1. Germline V CDR1 and CDR2: LGHNA, YSLEER. The length of the CDR3 is 16 residues. J was trimmed by 3 bases and V by 0 bases; bases with no gene match: 6. CDR3 residues: CASSQDGDRTDTEAFF. As DNA, the CDR3 is TGCGCCAGCAGCCAAGATGGGGACAGGACGGACACTGAAGCTTTCTTT.

The genes are TRBV2 and TRBJ1-4; 8 bases map to TRBD1. CDR1 and CDR2 from the germline V gene are SNHLY and FYNNEI. This CDR3 is 15 amino acids long. Trimming cost V 8 bases and J 0 bases; bases outside gene matches: 5. As DNA, the CDR3 is TGTGCCAGCGGCAGACAGGGGTCAACTAATGAAAAACTGTTTTTT. It specifies CASGRQGSTNEKLFF.

This chain links TRBV19 with TRBJ2-7; D possibly corresponds to TRBD1 (7 bases). V was cut by 3 bases and J by 6 bases, with 18 bases left in between. Germline V gene data show CDR1 as LNHDA and CDR2 as SQIVND (reference sequence). This CDR3 has 15 residues. The DNA for the CDR3 is TGTGCCAGTAGTATTGTAGGAGGGGGCAAAGGCGAGCAGTACTTC. It translates to CASSIVGGGKGEQYF.

The chain recombines TRBV19 with TRBJ1-2; D is undetermined. Germline loops: CDR1 LNHDA, CDR2 SQIVND (reference sequence). V was shortened by 4 bases and J by 2 bases, with 11 bases between the two germline ends. This CDR3 region has 14 residues. The CDR3 spells CASSSVRSNYGYTF. As DNA, the CDR3 is TGTGCCAGTAGTAGTGTCAGGTCGAACTATGGCTACACCTTC.

This chain uses TRBV6-5 with TRBJ2-2; 11 bases are a match to TRBD2. Looked up from germline, CDR1 is MNHEY and CDR2 is SVGAGI. The V gene end was trimmed by 0 bases and the J gene end by 4 bases; junction bases not matched to a gene: 1. The CDR3 is made up of 16 amino acids. The CDR3 DNA reads TGTGCCAGCAGTTACTCTACTAGCGGGGGCACCGGGGAGCTGTTTTTT. Translation: CASSYSTSGGTGELFF.

The genes are TRBV7-9 and TRBJ1-2, with D possibly being TRBD1 (6 bases). The CDR3 sequence is 15 residues long. In germline, CDR1 is SEHNR, CDR2 FQNEAQ (reference sequence). The V end was cut by 0 bases, the J end by 4 bases, with 12 bases between. CDR3 nucleotides: TGTGCCAGCAGCTTAGCAGGGCAGGGGAGCTATGGCTACACCTTC. This gives the protein CASSLAGQGSYGYTF.

The rearrangement joins TRBV9 to TRBJ2-5; 7 positions agree with TRBD1. There are 16 residues in the CDR3. The germline CDR1 and CDR2 sequences are SGDLS and YYNGEE. The trim removed 0 bases at V and 2 bases at J, leaving 7 bases unmatched. The CDR3 loop is CASSVEGQTIQETQYF. CDR3 coding DNA: TGTGCCAGCAGCGTAGAGGGACAGACGATACAAGAGACCCAGTACTTC.

This clone occurred once. The chain combines TRBV4-1 with TRBJ2-5; 7 nucleotides line up with TRBD2. V dropped 4 bases and J dropped 0; count of bases not matched to a gene: 5. Germline loops: CDR1 MGHRA, CDR2 YSYEKL. The CDR3 is 15 residues long. The CDR3 spells CASSPLGGNQETQYF. The DNA for the CDR3 is TGCGCCAGCAGCCCCCTGGGGGGGAACCAAGAGACCCAGTACTTC.

CDR3 amino acids: CASSKLDRGYNYGYTF. CDR3 coding DNA: TGTGCCAGTAGTAAACTTGACAGGGGATATAACTATGGCTACACCTTC. V is TRBV19 and J is TRBJ1-2, with 8 bases matching TRBD1. CDR3 length: 16 amino acids. The germline V gene encodes CDR1 LNHDA and CDR2 SQIVND (reference sequence). Losses at the gene ends were 4 bases for V and 1 base for J; bases not matched to a gene: 8.

The chain carries TRBV12-3 or TRBV12-4 and TRBJ2-7; a possible D gene is TRBD1 (6 bases). This CDR3 has 11 residues. Trimming cost V 5 bases and J 6 bases, with 8 bases left between them. CDR3 sequence (DNA): TGTGCCAGCAGTCCAGGGGTCGAGCAGTACTTC. Translated, it gives CASSPGVEQYF.

This chain connects TRBV2 to TRBJ2-2; D may be TRBD2 (6 bases). CDR1 and CDR2 (germline): SNHLY, FYNNEI. The V and J ends lost 6 bases and 7 bases respectively, with 21 bases between them. The CDR3 extends over 16 amino acids. The CDR3 sequence: CASRDSPEGYSGELFF. The CDR3 DNA sequence: TGTGCCAGCAGAGACTCCCCGGAGGGGTATAGCGGGGAGCTGTTTTTT.